This T cell receptor beta chain is drawn from a study of blood T cell repertoires in COVID-19. For the study at large: The study drew acute and convalescent COVID-19 samples from the United States, Italy and Spain. Sources were T cells, B-cell-depleted T cells, or PBMCs; the material itself was cDNA or gDNA.

Clones were read by immunoSEQ multiplex PCR, and TCRdb kept only the in-frame ones, dropping some. The sample has approximately 90,000 clones, around three quarters seen once. The source is a woman older than 75 with acute or convalescent COVID-19. Specimen: peripheral blood.

The CDR3 nucleotides read TGTGCCAGTACGGACACTACTAATGAAAAACTGTTTTTT. Translation: CASTDTTNEKLFF. V is TRBV19 and J is TRBJ1-4; a possible D gene is TRBD1 (5 bases). In germline, CDR1 is LNHDA, CDR2 SQIVND (reference sequence). The CDR3 extends over 13 amino acids. The germline V and J ends were trimmed by 7 bases and 2 bases, with 8 bases remaining between them. The whole variable domain, filled in from reference TRBV19 and TRBJ1-4, reads DGGITQSPKYLFRKEGQNVTLSCEQNLNHDAMYWYRQDPGQGLRLIYYSQIVNDFQKGDIAEGYSVSREKKESFPLTVTSAQKNPTAFYLCASTDTTNEKLFFGSGTQLSVL.